The 30 T cell receptor beta chains below were found in one sample sequenced in a study of blood T cells in healthy people across ages (dated by TCRdb to the mid-2010s). Receptor libraries were prepared by 5' RACE. Sequencing took place on an Illumina HiSeq 2500. A second PCR of roughly 7 to 11 cycles was performed with a sample-barcoded 5' primer and a J-beta primer mix. TCRdb reprocessed the public reads (quality trimming at Q25 with fastp, clone calling with MiXCR) and kept in-frame beta chains. Each CDR3 protein appears once, grouped with its most common genes and DNA. The sample table holds about 1,500,000 distinct CDR3 sequences, of which 40% to 50% were seen once. 6.5% to 10% of the sample rests with the top ten. What was sequenced was blood. These receptors were taken from a woman aged 18 to 35 in good health.

V is TRBV20-1 and J is TRBJ2-7; TRBD2 aligns across 10 bases. CDR1 DFQATT and CDR2 SNEGSKA come from the germline V gene (reference sequence). The trim removed 6 bases at V and 4 bases at J, leaving 6 bases unmatched. The CDR3 sequence is 13 residues long. As DNA, the CDR3 is TGCAGTGCGGTACTAGCGGGGAGATACGAGCAGTACTTC. It codes for CSAVLAGRYEQYF.

The count of this clonotype is one. CDR3 DNA sequence: TGTGCCAGCAGCTCCTTCATAGCGGGGGGGCGGGGAGATACGCAGTATTTT. Its translation is CASSSFIAGGRGDTQYF. The V and J genes are TRBV12-3 or TRBV12-4 and TRBJ2-3, with 11 bases lining up with TRBD2. The CDR3 totals 17 residues. V shed 6 bases and J 5 bases; nucleotides not matched to a gene: 13.

This clonotype was found a few times. This chain connects TRBV2 to TRBJ2-1; no firm D call. The CDR3 spans 14 residues. Germline V lookup: CDR1 SNHLY, CDR2 FYNNEI. Between the trimmed V and J ends, which lost 6 bases and 10 bases, there was a span of 19 bases. CDR3 in DNA: TGTGCCAGCAGCCCCGTTGTTGGGTCATACGAGCAGTTCTTC. Translating it yields CASSPVVGSYEQFF.

V is TRBV20-1 and J is TRBJ2-7; D possibly matches TRBD1 or TRBD2 (6 bases each). Germline V CDR1 and CDR2: DFQATT, SNEGSKA (reference sequence). The CDR3 sequence is 11 residues long. The CDR3 sequence is CSPARGDEQYF. The CDR3 bases are TGCAGCCCAGCTAGGGGGGACGAGCAGTACTTC.

The CDR3 here is CSAREGGLATGELFF. CDR3 coding DNA: TGCAGTGCTAGAGAGGGTGGACTAGCGACCGGGGAGCTGTTTTTT. The chain is built from TRBV20-1 and TRBJ2-2, with 9 bases identical to TRBD2. V lost 0 bases to trimming and J lost 5 bases; unmatched junction nucleotides: 4. The germline V gene encodes CDR1 DFQATT and CDR2 SNEGSKA (reference sequence). The CDR3 is 15 residues long.

Only one count was recorded for this clonotype. At one end the junction does not follow the germline gene, possibly because of a read error. The chain carries TRBV6-1 and TRBJ2-1; TRBD2 might be the D (5 bases). Germline V CDR1 and CDR2: MNHNS, SASEGT. There are 13 residues in the CDR3. The CDR3 DNA is TGTGTCAGCAGTGGAGTGGGAGCTTATGAGCAGTTCTTC. Its protein is CVSSGVGAYEQFF.

V usage is TRBV10-3 and J usage is TRBJ2-5, with D possibly matching TRBD2 (5 bases). V dropped 5 bases and J dropped 5 bases, with 21 bases sitting between them. This CDR3 is built from 16 residues. Germline values: CDR1 ENHRY, CDR2 SYGVKD. CDR3 bases: TGTGCCATCAGTACCGGGGTAGGAGTAGTTTCGGAGACCCAGTACTTC. Its protein product is CAISTGVGVVSETQYF.

The chain has TRBV27 and TRBJ2-5, with 9 nucleotides matching TRBD1. The CDR3 runs 15 residues. V lost 5 bases and J lost 11; bases outside the gene matches: 15. Germline-derived CDR1 and CDR2 are MNHEY and SMNVEV (reference sequence). This CDR3 is CASSPRTGDGNEQYF. The DNA of the CDR3 is TGTGCCAGCAGTCCTCGGACAGGGGACGGCAATGAGCAGTACTTC.

The J gene is TRBJ2-2, the V gene TRBV4-1, with TRBD1 identical over 9 bases. Trimming removed 0 bases from V and 6 bases from J; junction bases left unmatched: 17. Germline V lookup: CDR1 MGHRA, CDR2 YSYEKL. The CDR3 loop spans 20 amino acids. This CDR3 reads CASSQDGGTGWSSLAGELFF. CDR3 DNA sequence: TGCGCCAGCAGCCAAGATGGAGGGACAGGGTGGTCTAGCTTGGCCGGGGAGCTGTTTTTT.

The chain is built from TRBV12-3 or TRBV12-4 and TRBJ2-6; D is unresolved. The CDR3 is 16 amino acids. Between the trimmed V and J ends, which lost 7 bases and 2 bases, there was a span of 15 bases. CDR3 DNA: TGTGCCAGCACCGCGCCGGGTGTGGCTGGGGCCAACGTCCTGACTTTC. Translated, it gives CASTAPGVAGANVLTF.

This clonotype was seen only once. A junction boundary mismatches the germline segment, possibly from a read error. The rearrangement uses TRBV12-3 or TRBV12-4 and TRBJ1-1; no clear D. The CDR3 has 13 amino acids. CDR3 residues: CASSIAAGTEAFF. The CDR3 bases are TGTGCCAGCAGTATAGCGGCGGGCACTGAAGCTTTCTTT.

This clonotype has just a few counts. The chain recombines TRBV20-1 with TRBJ2-1, with 7 bases identical to TRBD2. Unmatched junction bases numbered 8, after V lost 0 bases and J lost 6 bases. This CDR3 has 15 amino acids. CDR1 DFQATT and CDR2 SNEGSKA come from the germline V gene (reference sequence). The CDR3 sequence is CSARDPWTSTNEQFF. In nucleotides, the CDR3 is TGCAGTGCTAGAGACCCTTGGACTAGTACCAATGAGCAGTTCTTC.

As concerns this clonotype: This clone may be a read error of a much larger clone one base away. The rearrangement uses TRBV29-1 and TRBJ2-3; 12 bases align to TRBD2. The germline gives CDR1 SQVTM, CDR2 ANQGSEA. The CDR3 is 15 amino acids. V gave up 5 bases and J gave up 6 bases; unmatched junction bases: 9. CDR3 sequence reads: CSVPTSGRLEDTQYF. In nucleotides, the CDR3 is TGCAGCGTTCCGACTAGCGGGAGATTAGAGGATACGCAGTATTTT.

V is TRBV27 and J is TRBJ2-7; 7 bases line up with TRBD2. This CDR3 spans 16 amino acids. CDR1 MNHEY and CDR2 SMNVEV come from the germline V gene (reference sequence). Germline trimming cut 0 bases from V and 2 bases from J; bases unmatched to any gene: 7. CDR3 nucleotide sequence: TGTGCCAGCAGTTTATCGGGCCTAGCGGAGACCTACGAGCAGTACTTC. It yields the protein CASSLSGLAETYEQYF.

Concerning this clonotype: Possible read error: a much larger clone is one base away. V usage is TRBV7-9 and J usage is TRBJ2-7, with D maybe TRBD2 (6 bases). The CDR3 sequence is 14 residues long. Trimming took 7 bases from V and 7 from J, leaving 20 bases between them. Germline loops: CDR1 SEHNR, CDR2 FQNEAQ (reference sequence). Here the CDR3 reads CASTSEGHGNEQYF. CDR3 coding DNA: TGTGCCAGCACCTCGGAGGGCCATGGCAATGAGCAGTACTTC.

The chain recombines TRBV20-1 with TRBJ2-1, with D possibly matching TRBD2 (5 bases). Trimming took off 3 bases at V and 6 bases at J, with 15 bases between the two ends. There are 14 residues in the CDR3. Germline CDR1 DFQATT, CDR2 SNEGSKA (reference sequence). In nucleotides, the CDR3 is TGCAGTGCTAGCGTCGATAGCGTCCCCAATGAGCAGTTCTTC. This translates into CSASVDSVPNEQFF.

The V and J genes are TRBV6-5 and TRBJ1-4; D unresolved. Germline V lookup: CDR1 MNHEY, CDR2 SVGAGI. CDR3 length: 15 amino acids. With 0 bases removed from V and 4 bases from J, the gap between germline ends came to 9 bases. Written as DNA, the CDR3 is TGTGCCAGCAGTTACTCGGAGGGCCTTAATGAAAAACTGTTTTTT. Translated, it gives CASSYSEGLNEKLFF.

In this sample, this clonotype turned up a few times. V is TRBV4-2 and J is TRBJ2-3, with a tentative D call TRBD2 (5 bases). CDR3 length: 16 residues. Germline CDR1 LGHNA, CDR2 YNFKEQ. V shed 0 bases and J shed 0 bases, with 10 bases lying between them. CDR3 in DNA: TGTGCCAGCAGCCAAGACGGGATTTTGAGCACAGATACGCAGTATTTT. It encodes CASSQDGILSTDTQYF.

The CDR3 is CSARDYLDRGTETQYF. The CDR3 DNA is TGCAGTGCTAGAGATTATCTGGACAGGGGGACTGAGACCCAGTACTTC. This rearrangement joins TRBV20-1 to TRBJ2-5, with TRBD1 identical over 10 bases. CDR3 size: 16 residues. V lost 0 bases to trimming and J lost 5 bases; unmatched junction nucleotides: 9. CDR1 and CDR2 (germline): DFQATT, SNEGSKA (reference sequence).

CDR3 in amino acids: CASTSGGWNTQYF. Written as DNA, the CDR3 is TGTGCCAGCACTAGCGGGGGTTGGAATACGCAGTATTTT. The rearrangement uses TRBV27 and TRBJ2-3, with TRBD2 matching over 10 bases. V trimming: 7 bases; J trimming: 7 bases; junction bases outside the gene matches: 5. The CDR3 contains 13 residues. Germline CDR1 MNHEY, CDR2 SMNVEV (reference sequence).

This chain connects TRBV11-2 to TRBJ2-1; the D is unclear. Between the trimmed V and J ends, which lost 5 bases and 10 bases, there was a span of 15 bases. The CDR3 runs to 13 residues. CDR1 SGHAT and CDR2 FQNNGV come from the germline V gene. CDR3 loop: CASSPPSGAEQFF. CDR3 nucleotides: TGTGCCAGCAGCCCGCCAAGTGGTGCGGAGCAGTTCTTC. Together with reference TRBV11-2 and TRBJ2-1, the CDR3 gives the full variable domain: EAGVAQSPRYKIIEKRQSVAFWCNPISGHATLYWYQQILGQGPKLLIQFQNNGVVDDSQLPKDRFSAERLKGVDSTLKIQPAKLEDSAVYLCASSPPSGAEQFFGPGTRLTVL.

This clonotype came up a few times. V gene TRBV7-2 combines with J gene TRBJ2-5; D not resolved. The V gene lost 2 bases and the J gene lost 1 base, with 5 bases spanning the gap. The CDR3 loop spans 13 amino acids. Per the germline V gene, CDR1 is SGHTA and CDR2 is FQGNSA. The CDR3 spells CASSLSFQETQYF. The CDR3 DNA reads TGTGCCAGCAGCTTATCTTTCCAAGAGACCCAGTACTTC.

The chain recombines TRBV9 with TRBJ1-1; D possibly corresponds to TRBD1 (6 bases). The CDR3 loop spans 15 amino acids. Trimming removed 2 bases from V and 1 base from J, with 12 bases in between. Per germline, CDR1 SGDLS and CDR2 YYNGEE. The chain's CDR3 is CASSVTGTQNTEAFF. The CDR3 DNA sequence: TGTGCCAGCAGCGTTACTGGGACACAGAACACTGAAGCTTTCTTT.

The chain uses TRBV20-1 and TRBJ2-1; 12 bases are shared with TRBD2. Per the germline V gene, CDR1 is DFQATT and CDR2 is SNEGSKA (reference sequence). This CDR3 is 16 amino acids long. The trim removed 6 bases at V and 10 bases at J, leaving 16 bases unmatched. CDR3 amino acids: CSATGLAGYTMSEQFF. For the CDR3, the DNA is TGCAGTGCAACCGGACTAGCGGGATACACAATGAGCGAGCAGTTCTTC.

In the case of this clonotype: A junction end diverges from the germline sequence, so it may reflect a read error. The gene calls are TRBV24-1 and TRBJ2-3; D is unclear. The length of the CDR3 is 14 residues. The germline CDR1 and CDR2 sequences are KGHDR and SFDVKD. Written as DNA, the CDR3 is TGTGCCACAAGTGAGGCAGGAGGCACAGATACGCAGTATTTT. Encoded protein: CATSEAGGTDTQYF.

At least ten counts were recorded for this clonotype. At one of its ends the junction is not consistent with the germline gene, which may arise from a read error. The chain links TRBV18 to TRBJ1-5; 7 bases are shared with TRBD1. CDR1 KGHSH and CDR2 LQKENI come from the germline V gene. CDR3 length: 13 residues. The CDR3 is CASSPTGEQPQHF. Here the CDR3 DNA reads TGCGCCAGCAGCCCCACAGGGGAACAGCCCCAGCATTTT.

This rearrangement joins TRBV5-1 to TRBJ1-1; D is undetermined. The CDR3 length is 14 residues. CDR1 and CDR2 from the germline V gene are SGHRS and YFSETQ. The V end was cut by 3 bases, the J end by 0 bases, with 9 bases between. The CDR3 DNA reads TGCGCCAGCAGCTCCGTCGGGTTGAACACTGAAGCTTTCTTT. This translates into CASSSVGLNTEAFF.

This clonotype appeared a few times. The chain is built from TRBV2 and TRBJ2-1, with 11 bases matching TRBD2. Trimming removed 0 bases from V and 14 bases from J; junction bases left unmatched: 6. The length of the CDR3 is 14 residues. Germline V gene data show CDR1 as SNHLY and CDR2 as FYNNEI. CDR3 DNA sequence: TGTGCCAGCAGTGAAGCGCTAGCGGGAGGAGTGAAGTTCTTC. Translating it yields CASSEALAGGVKFF.

This clonotype has only a few counts. The rearrangement joins TRBV4-1 to TRBJ2-7; tentatively, D is TRBD1 or TRBD2 (5 bases each). The V gene lost 4 bases and the J gene lost 5 bases, with 9 bases spanning the gap. The germline V gene has CDR1 MGHRA and CDR2 YSYEKL. There are 12 residues in the CDR3. The DNA for the CDR3 is TGCGCCAGCAGCCCCAGGGACCACGAGCAGTACTTC. Amino acid sequence: CASSPRDHEQYF.

The rearrangement joins TRBV12-3 or TRBV12-4 to TRBJ1-1; D unclear. The CDR3 sequence is 12 residues long. The germline V and J ends were trimmed by 6 bases and 2 bases, with 7 bases remaining between them. The CDR3 is CASRLGNTEAFF. CDR3 bases: TGTGCCAGCAGGCTCGGTAACACTGAAGCTTTCTTT.